This TCR beta chain was obtained from a study of cytomegalovirus exposure and HLA in healthy donors. PCR used 60 Vbeta primers and 13 Jbeta primers. Profiling relied on immunoSEQ multiplex PCR, and the TCRdb table lists in-frame clones only, not all of them. The table lists around 140,000 clones, about 81% of them singletons. This CDR3 has 16 residues. The germline V gene encodes CDR1 LNHDA and CDR2 SQIVND (reference sequence). Trimming took 4 bases from V and 4 from J; bases not matched to a gene: 7. The source material was PBMCs. This rearrangement joins TRBV19 to TRBJ2-1, with 10 bases matching TRBD2. This TCR was recovered from a man aged 25 to 40 in good health and CMV-seronegative. CDR3 nucleotides: TGTGCCAGTAGTAGGAATAGCGGGGGGCGATACAATGAGCAGTTCTTC. It translates to CASSRNSGGRYNEQFF. The variable domain in full, with the rest retrieved from reference TRBV19 and TRBJ2-1, is DGGITQSPKYLFRKEGQNVTLSCEQNLNHDAMYWYRQDPGQGLRLIYYSQIVNDFQKGDIAEGYSVSREKKESFPLTVTSAQKNPTAFYLCASSRNSGGRYNEQFFGPGTRLTVL.